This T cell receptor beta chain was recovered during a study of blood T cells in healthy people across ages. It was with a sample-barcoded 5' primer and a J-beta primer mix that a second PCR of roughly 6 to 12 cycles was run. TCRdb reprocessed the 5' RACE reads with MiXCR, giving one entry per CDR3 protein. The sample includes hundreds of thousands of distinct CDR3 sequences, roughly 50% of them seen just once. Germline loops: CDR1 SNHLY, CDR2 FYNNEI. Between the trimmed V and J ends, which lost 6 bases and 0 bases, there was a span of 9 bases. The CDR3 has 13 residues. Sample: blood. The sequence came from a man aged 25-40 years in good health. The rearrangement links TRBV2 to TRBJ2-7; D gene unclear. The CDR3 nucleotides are TGTGCCAGCAGGTTGCTTAGCTCCTACGAGCAGTACTTC. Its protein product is CASRLLSSYEQYF. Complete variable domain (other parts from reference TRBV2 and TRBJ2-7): EPEVTQTPSHQVTQMGQEVILRCVPISNHLYFYWYRQILGQKVEFLVSFYNNEISEKSEIFDDQFSVERPDGSNFTLKIRSTKLEDSAMYFCASRLLSSYEQYFGPGTRLTVT.